Presented here are 32 T cell receptor beta chains from one specimen sequenced in a study of T cell repertoires in ileal Crohn's disease. Generated by immunoSEQ multiplex PCR, the TCRdb table keeps only in-frame clones and is missing some. Found here are about 16,000 clones, almost 90% of them singletons; the top ten hold 4.5% to 7%. Sample: ileal tissue. Every receptor here comes from an adult with Crohn's disease.

This chain joins TRBV2 and TRBJ2-5; 8 bases are a match to TRBD1. V shed 7 bases, J shed 0 bases, and the junction held 1 base outside the gene matches. The CDR3 sequence is 13 residues long. The germline gives CDR1 SNHLY, CDR2 FYNNEI. The CDR3 coding sequence is TGTGCCAGCAAGGGACAGGACCAAGAGACCCAGTACTTC. Protein sequence: CASKGQDQETQYF.

This chain joins TRBV6-1 and TRBJ1-2; D possibly corresponds to TRBD1 (5 bases). The V gene's germline CDR1 is MNHNS and CDR2 SASEGT. The V end was cut by 6 bases, the J end by 4 bases, with 15 bases between. This CDR3 has 14 residues. The CDR3 region has the DNA TGTGCCAGCAGCCCAGTAGGGGCAAGCTATGGCTACACCTTC. This sequence encodes CASSPVGASYGYTF.

The chain combines TRBV19 with TRBJ1-3; D is ambiguous. The germline V and J ends were trimmed by 2 bases and 3 bases, with 11 bases remaining between them. The CDR3 is 15 residues long. The germline gives CDR1 LNHDA, CDR2 SQIVND (reference sequence). The CDR3, as DNA: TGTGCCAGTAGTATACCCCCCCGGGGTGGAAACACCATATATTTT. This encodes CASSIPPRGGNTIYF.

The rearrangement uses TRBV5-6 and TRBJ1-4; D gene ambiguous. The CDR3 extends over 13 amino acids. CDR1 SGHDT and CDR2 YYEEEE come from the germline V gene. The V end lost 3 bases, the J end lost 8 bases, and 11 bases lay between the germline ends. The CDR3 DNA sequence: TGTGCCAGCAGCTCCCAAGACGGGGAAAAACTGTTTTTT. It yields the protein CASSSQDGEKLFF.

The chain is built from TRBV5-1 and TRBJ2-1; the match to TRBD2 covers 11 bases. V gave up 4 bases and J gave up 9 bases; unmatched junction bases: 6. CDR3 size: 14 residues. CDR1 and CDR2 (germline): SGHRS, YFSETQ. The CDR3 sequence: CASSLDSGRGEQFF. The CDR3 coding sequence is TGCGCCAGCAGCCTCGATAGCGGGAGGGGTGAGCAGTTCTTC.

This rearrangement joins TRBV5-5 to TRBJ2-7; tentatively, D is TRBD1 (7 bases). This CDR3 is 14 amino acids long. The germline V gene has CDR1 SGHKS and CDR2 YYEKEE (reference sequence). The V and J ends lost 1 base and 0 bases respectively, with 8 bases between them. DNA for the CDR3: TGTGCCAGCAGCTTGCAGGGGGGCTCCTACGAGCAGTACTTC. Amino acids: CASSLQGGSYEQYF. Full variable domain (missing parts from reference TRBV5-5 and TRBJ2-7): DAGVTQSPTHLIKTRGQQVTLRCSPISGHKSVSWYQQVLGQGPQFIFQYYEKEERGRGNFPDRFSARQFPNYSSELNVNALLLGDSALYLCASSLQGGSYEQYFGPGTRLTVT.

The chain links TRBV9 to TRBJ1-2; D uncertain. The CDR3 consists of 12 residues. Germline assignment: CDR1 SGDLS and CDR2 YYNGEE. V gave up 6 bases and J gave up 7 bases, with 13 bases separating them. The CDR3 nucleotides are TGTGCCAGCAACACCTTCAATTCTGGCTACACCTTC. Translated: CASNTFNSGYTF.

Here the CDR3 reads CAISETGAPSGANVLTF. The CDR3 DNA is TGTGCCATCAGTGAAACAGGGGCTCCCTCTGGGGCCAACGTCCTGACTTTC. The gene calls are TRBV10-3 and TRBJ2-6; TRBD1 aligns across 7 bases. Losses at the gene ends were 3 bases for V and 0 bases for J; bases not matched to a gene: 5. The CDR3 spans 17 residues. In germline, CDR1 is ENHRY, CDR2 SYGVKD.

The rearrangement uses TRBV7-2 and TRBJ1-1; TRBD1 matches 7 bases. Germline V gives CDR1 SGHTA, CDR2 FQGNSA. The V segment lost 3 bases and the J segment 2 bases; nucleotides outside the gene matches: 3. The CDR3 totals 14 residues. Here the CDR3 reads CASSFHRGNTEAFF. The CDR3 bases are TGTGCCAGCAGCTTTCACAGGGGTAACACTGAAGCTTTCTTT.

This chain uses TRBV27 with TRBJ2-2; 8 bases fit TRBD2. The CDR3 has 14 amino acids. V shed 8 bases and J 6 bases; nucleotides not matched to a gene: 8. CDR1 and CDR2 (germline): MNHEY, SMNVEV (reference sequence). In DNA form, the CDR3 reads TGTGCCAGCTTAGTTACAGCGGGAGCCGGGGAGCTGTTTTTT. This gives the protein CASLVTAGAGELFF.

This rearrangement joins TRBV30 to TRBJ1-2; 10 nucleotides line up with TRBD1. Germline loops: CDR1 GTSNPN, CDR2 SVGIG (reference sequence). The CDR3 contains 12 residues. Trimming removed 5 bases from V and 5 bases from J; junction bases left unmatched: 2. CDR3 residues: CAWDRGPYGYTF. The CDR3 DNA reads as TGTGCCTGGGACAGGGGGCCGTATGGCTACACCTTC.

This CDR3 reads CASTTPGQVHGYTF. The CDR3 DNA sequence: TGTGCCAGCACCACACCGGGACAGGTACATGGCTACACCTTC. The rearrangement uses TRBV28 and TRBJ1-2; 8 nucleotides line up with TRBD1. CDR1 is MDHEN and CDR2 is SYDVKM in the germline V gene. Trimming removed 7 bases from V and 6 bases from J; junction bases left unmatched: 10. This CDR3 has 14 amino acids.

V gene TRBV5-1 combines with J gene TRBJ2-1; TRBD2 matches 11 bases. This CDR3 region has 17 residues. Trimming cost V 1 base and J 7 bases; bases outside gene matches: 10. Germline V lookup: CDR1 SGHRS, CDR2 YFSETQ. The DNA for the CDR3 is TGCGCCAGCAGCTTGTCCCAAATAGCGGGAGGGCGAAATGAGCAGTTCTTC. This encodes CASSLSQIAGGRNEQFF.

This clone appeared once. The rearrangement uses TRBV19 and TRBJ2-1, with TRBD2 as a possible D gene (5 bases). V shed 6 bases and J shed 0 bases, with 15 bases lying between them. The CDR3 runs 16 residues. The germline V gene has CDR1 LNHDA and CDR2 SQIVND (reference sequence). In nucleotides, the CDR3 is TGTGCCAGTAGCACAAACGGGATGAGCTCCTACAATGAGCAGTTCTTC. Translating gives CASSTNGMSSYNEQFF.

This clone was found a few times. The rearrangement links TRBV29-1 to TRBJ2-5, with D possibly matching TRBD1 (5 bases). Germline CDR1 and CDR2: SQVTM and ANQGSEA. CDR3 length equals 13 residues. Trimming took off 2 bases at V and 3 bases at J, with 10 bases between the two ends. The CDR3 region is CSVEIQDKETQYF. The CDR3 bases are TGCAGCGTTGAAATACAGGATAAAGAGACCCAGTACTTC.

The chain couples TRBV2 to TRBJ2-1; weak D call: TRBD2 (5 bases). The germline V gene encodes CDR1 SNHLY and CDR2 FYNNEI. Trimming stripped 4 bases from V and 9 bases from J, with 10 bases between. The CDR3 covers 12 residues. The CDR3 reads CASSALSGEQFF. CDR3 sequence (DNA): TGTGCCAGCAGTGCCCTAAGCGGTGAGCAGTTCTTC.

J is TRBJ1-5 and V is TRBV7-9; D remains ambiguous. The germline CDR1 and CDR2 sequences are SEHNR and FQNEAQ (reference sequence). V was trimmed by 5 bases and J by 0 bases, leaving 11 bases between them. The CDR3 loop spans 15 amino acids. CDR3 protein: CASSPRTDSNQPQHF. The CDR3 DNA reads as TGTGCCAGCAGCCCCCGAACAGATAGCAATCAGCCCCAGCATTTT.

The chain carries TRBV18 and TRBJ2-1; 11 bases map to TRBD2. This CDR3 is built from 16 residues. Germline assignment: CDR1 KGHSH and CDR2 LQKENI. Unmatched junction bases numbered 7, after V lost 4 bases and J lost 5 bases. CDR3 loop: CASSQGRLAGNNEQFF. Here the CDR3 DNA reads TGTGCCAGCTCACAGGGGAGACTAGCGGGGAACAATGAGCAGTTCTTC.

The CDR3 sequence: CASSESGLYYGYTF. CDR3 DNA: TGTGCCAGCAGTGAATCAGGGTTGTACTATGGCTACACCTTC. The chain carries TRBV2 and TRBJ1-2; D is perhaps TRBD1 (5 bases). Trimming left V 2 bases short and J 3 bases short, with 10 bases between. The germline CDR1 and CDR2 sequences are SNHLY and FYNNEI. The CDR3 is made up of 14 amino acids.

This clone came up once. The chain employs TRBV6-4 and TRBJ2-6; tentative D call: TRBD2 (7 bases). CDR1 MRHNA and CDR2 SNTAGT come from the germline V gene. The CDR3 is 18 residues long. Deletions cut 4 bases from V and 0 bases from J, with 16 bases between. CDR3 DNA sequence: TGTGCCAGCAGTGCGGGGGGACAAATCCTCTCTGGGGCCAACGTCCTGACTTTC. This encodes CASSAGGQILSGANVLTF.

This chain joins TRBV7-2 and TRBJ1-5; 8 bases agree with TRBD1. Germline loops: CDR1 SGHTA, CDR2 FQGNSA. V trimming: 4 bases; J trimming: 5 bases; junction bases outside the gene matches: 4. The CDR3 consists of 14 residues. The chain's CDR3 is CASSSGQGHQPQHF. The CDR3 DNA reads as TGTGCCAGCAGCTCCGGACAGGGTCATCAGCCCCAGCATTTT.

The gene calls are TRBV7-3 and TRBJ2-5, with 7 bases aligning to TRBD2. Trimming at V came to 1 base and at J to 5 bases, leaving 7 bases not matched to a gene. Germline CDR1 reads SGHTA; CDR2 reads FQGTGA. CDR3 length: 15 amino acids. CDR3 in amino acids: CASSLIRAGEETQYF. CDR3 nucleotide sequence: TGTGCCAGCAGCTTAATTAGGGCGGGGGAGGAGACCCAGTACTTC.

This clone was detected only once. The genes are TRBV6-5 and TRBJ2-7; 7 bases align to TRBD1. The germline CDR1 and CDR2 sequences are MNHEY and SVGAGI. Trimming took 6 bases from V and 0 from J; bases not matched to a gene: 8. The CDR3 loop spans 15 amino acids. CDR3 nucleotides: TGTGCCAGCAGCATAGGGACAGCTTTCTCCTACGAGCAGTACTTC. Amino acids: CASSIGTAFSYEQYF.

Concerning this clone: At the DNA level, this CDR3 is encoded by other sequences in the same sample as well. V gene TRBV7-9 combines with J gene TRBJ2-3, with TRBD2 matching 8 bases. The CDR3 length is 15 residues. The J segment lost 3 bases and the V segment lost 1 base, leaving 3 bases of the junction unmatched. Germline lookup yields CDR1 SEHNR and CDR2 FQNEAQ (reference sequence). The CDR3 nucleotides read TGTGCCAGCAGCTTAGTTTCGGGGGGGACAGATACGCAGTATTTT. Translation gives CASSLVSGGTDTQYF.

This chain connects TRBV5-1 to TRBJ1-1; TRBD1 might be the D (5 bases). The CDR3 runs 14 residues. Germline V CDR1 and CDR2: SGHRS, YFSETQ. Between the trimmed V and J ends, which lost 0 bases and 2 bases, there was a span of 8 bases. The CDR3 DNA reads TGCGCCAGCAGCTTGGGACAGACTAACACTGAAGCTTTCTTT. Its translation: CASSLGQTNTEAFF. Supplemented by reference TRBV5-1 and TRBJ1-1, the full variable domain reads KAGVTQTPRYLIKTRGQQVTLSCSPISGHRSVSWYQQTPGQGLQFLFEYFSETQRNKGNFPGRFSGRQFSNSRSEMNVSTLELGDSALYLCASSLGQTNTEAFFGQGTRLTVV.

The chain couples TRBV7-2 to TRBJ1-1, with a weak D call TRBD1 (5 bases). The CDR3 consists of 14 residues. Trimming cost V 2 bases and J 2 bases, with 9 bases left between them. Per the germline V gene, CDR1 is SGHTA and CDR2 is FQGNSA. The CDR3 DNA is TGTGCCAGCAGCTTATCCCAGGGCAACACTGAAGCTTTCTTT. Encoded protein: CASSLSQGNTEAFF.

This chain uses TRBV5-6 with TRBJ1-2, with no clear D. CDR1 and CDR2 (germline): SGHDT, YYEEEE. V was cut by 5 bases and J by 8 bases, with 28 bases left in between. This CDR3 is 17 amino acids long. CDR3 protein: CASSLEGKQNSLSGYTF. In DNA form, the CDR3 reads TGTGCCAGCAGTCTTGAGGGAAAACAGAACTCCCTATCCGGCTACACCTTC.

The gene calls are TRBV5-1 and TRBJ2-2, with a tentative D call TRBD1 (6 bases). Between the trimmed V and J ends, which lost 0 bases and 6 bases, there was a span of 15 bases. Germline-derived CDR1 and CDR2 are SGHRS and YFSETQ. The CDR3 is 16 residues long. The CDR3 DNA reads as TGCGCCAGCAGCTTGGTTGGGGGCACAATCTCCGGGGAGCTGTTTTTT. It codes for CASSLVGGTISGELFF.

The V gene is TRBV30, the J gene TRBJ2-7; 11 positions agree with TRBD1. This CDR3 has 12 amino acids. The germline V gene encodes CDR1 GTSNPN and CDR2 SVGIG (reference sequence). The CDR3 region is CATGQGAYEQYF. CDR3 DNA sequence: TGTGCGACGGGACAGGGGGCCTACGAGCAGTACTTC.

The table lists this clone with a count of one. CDR3 loop: CASSLQGSNQPQHF. The CDR3 DNA follows: TGTGCCAGTAGTCTACAGGGTAGCAATCAGCCCCAGCATTTT. The chain links TRBV19 to TRBJ1-5; the D gene is possibly TRBD1 (6 bases). From germline, CDR1 is LNHDA and CDR2 SQIVND (reference sequence). CDR3 length: 14 residues. V was pared by 5 bases and J by 0 bases, with 8 bases between. The complete variable domain, with remaining parts taken from reference TRBV19 and TRBJ1-5, reads DGGITQSPKYLFRKEGQNVTLSCEQNLNHDAMYWYRQDPGQGLRLIYYSQIVNDFQKGDIAEGYSVSREKKESFPLTVTSAQKNPTAFYLCASSLQGSNQPQHFGDGTRLSIL.

The genes are TRBV18 and TRBJ1-1; 10 bases are shared with TRBD1. CDR3 size: 17 residues. Losses at the gene ends were 6 bases for V and 4 bases for J; bases not matched to a gene: 14. Germline V gives CDR1 KGHSH, CDR2 LQKENI. The CDR3 DNA reads as TGTGCCAGCTCCCAAACGAACACCGGGACAGGGGTCACTGAAGCTTTCTTT. Translated, it gives CASSQTNTGTGVTEAFF.

CDR3 region: CASSPAERGRGYTF. Written as DNA, the CDR3 is TGTGCCAGCTCACCGGCGGAAAGGGGTAGGGGCTACACCTTC. The V and J genes are TRBV18 and TRBJ1-2, with D tentatively TRBD1 (5 bases). The V gene lost 3 bases and the J gene lost 8 bases, with 16 bases spanning the gap. The V gene's germline CDR1 is KGHSH and CDR2 LQKENI. This CDR3 is 14 amino acids long.